Listed here are 8 T cell receptor beta chains from one sample, sequenced in a study of shared clonotypes between healthy human individuals. Cells designated naive CD8 were CD45RO-negative and were positively selected for CCR7, with terminally differentiated effector memory CD45RA+ cells excluded. The data were produced by immunoSEQ multiplex PCR, yet TCRdb's version contains in-frame clones alone and is incomplete. The sample has 1.5 million to 2.5 million clones; around 96% are singletons. The sample was naive CD8+ T cells sorted from blood. The receptors here all came from a young man in good health.

The chain couples TRBV4-1 to TRBJ2-7; D is uncertain. Per the germline V gene, CDR1 is MGHRA and CDR2 is YSYEKL. The CDR3 has 14 residues. Trimming removed 0 bases from V and 0 bases from J, with 6 bases in between. In DNA, the CDR3 is TGCGCCAGCAGCCAAGAGCCGGCCTCCTACGAGCAGTACTTC. Protein: CASSQEPASYEQYF.

Turning to this clone: Other nucleotide sequences from this sample produce the same CDR3. The rearrangement links TRBV6-1 to TRBJ2-7; 7 nucleotides agree with TRBD1. Per the germline V gene, CDR1 is MNHNS and CDR2 is SASEGT. This CDR3 contains 13 residues. V was pared by 4 bases and J by 4 bases, with 4 bases of the junction left unmatched. The CDR3 protein is CASSGDRAYEQYF. Written as DNA, the CDR3 is TGTGCCAGCAGTGGTGACAGGGCGTACGAGCAGTACTTC.

V and J are TRBV11-2 and TRBJ2-3, with 9 nucleotides matching TRBD2. Germline V gives CDR1 SGHAT, CDR2 FQNNGV. This CDR3 is built from 17 residues. Germline trimming cut 3 bases from V and 5 bases from J; bases unmatched to any gene: 12. The CDR3 nucleotides are TGTGCCAGCAGCTTTGGGTGGGCTAGCGGGACATTAGATACGCAGTATTTT. Translation gives CASSFGWASGTLDTQYF.

Concerning this clone: Different DNA sequences within this sample yield the same CDR3. The rearrangement links TRBV27 to TRBJ1-1; D may be TRBD1 (5 bases). Germline loops: CDR1 MNHEY, CDR2 SMNVEV (reference sequence). Deletions cut 1 base from V and 3 bases from J, with 9 bases between. The CDR3 runs 14 residues. DNA for the CDR3: TGTGCCAGCAGTTTATTCGGGGGAGACACTGAAGCTTTCTTT. It codes for CASSLFGGDTEAFF.

The gene calls are TRBV23-1 and TRBJ2-7; D remains ambiguous. TRBV23-1 carries the ORF label, with uncertain function. The V gene lost 0 bases and the J gene lost 5 bases, with 5 bases spanning the gap. The CDR3 runs 12 residues. The CDR3 protein is CASSQSRNEQYF. In DNA form, the CDR3 reads TGCGCCAGCAGTCAATCGCGGAACGAGCAGTACTTC.

Remarks on this clone: The sample contains more than one DNA sequence encoding this CDR3. The chain uses TRBV18 and TRBJ2-3; 7 bases line up with TRBD2. The germline V gene encodes CDR1 KGHSH and CDR2 LQKENI. This CDR3 spans 14 amino acids. Trimming removed 6 bases from V and 3 bases from J; junction bases left unmatched: 6. CDR3 bases: TGTGCCAGCTCTCGGACGGGGGGTACAGATACGCAGTATTTT. This codes for CASSRTGGTDTQYF.

The chain carries TRBV7-9 and TRBJ2-7, with D possibly TRBD1 on 5 matching bases. Germline CDR1 is SEHNR and CDR2 is FQNEAQ (reference sequence). Trimming stripped 5 bases from V and 5 bases from J, with 16 bases between. This CDR3 is built from 14 residues. Here the CDR3 reads CASSGQGSFHEQYF. The CDR3 nucleotides are TGTGCCAGCAGCGGGCAGGGATCTTTCCACGAGCAGTACTTC.

This chain links TRBV4-2 with TRBJ2-7; 9 nucleotides line up with TRBD2. V lost 1 base to trimming and J lost 0 bases; unmatched junction nucleotides: 4. The V gene's germline CDR1 is LGHNA and CDR2 YNFKEQ. This CDR3 spans 16 amino acids. CDR3 amino acids: CASSQVSGGTSYEQYF. Written as DNA, the CDR3 is TGTGCCAGCAGCCAAGTTAGCGGGGGCACCTCCTACGAGCAGTACTTC.